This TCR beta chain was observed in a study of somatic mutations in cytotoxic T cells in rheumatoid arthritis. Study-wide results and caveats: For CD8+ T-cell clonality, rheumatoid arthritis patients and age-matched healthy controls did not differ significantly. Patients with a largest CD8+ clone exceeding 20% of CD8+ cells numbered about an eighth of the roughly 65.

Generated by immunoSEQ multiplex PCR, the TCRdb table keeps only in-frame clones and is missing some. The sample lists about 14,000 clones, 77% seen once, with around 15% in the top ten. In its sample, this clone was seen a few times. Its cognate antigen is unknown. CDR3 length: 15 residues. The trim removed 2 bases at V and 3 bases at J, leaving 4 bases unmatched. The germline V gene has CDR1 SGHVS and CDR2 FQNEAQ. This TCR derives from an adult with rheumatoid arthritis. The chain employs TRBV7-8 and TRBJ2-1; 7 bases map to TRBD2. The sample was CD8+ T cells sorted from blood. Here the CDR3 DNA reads TGTGCCAGCAGCTTACGGGCGGGGGACTACAATGAGCAGTTCTTC. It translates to CASSLRAGDYNEQFF. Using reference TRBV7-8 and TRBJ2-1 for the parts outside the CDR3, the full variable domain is GAGVSQSPRYKVAKRGQDVALRCDPISGHVSLFWYQQALGQGPEFLTYFQNEAQLDKSGLPSDRFFAERPEGSVSTLKIQRTQQEDSAVYLCASSLRAGDYNEQFFGPGTRLTVL.